This record looks at one TCR beta chain sequence and its context. No antigen is known for it. Qualities for individual bases were not recorded, and no much larger clone is one base off. The Quick-DNA Microprep Kit was used to extract genomic DNA from the sorted cells. Amplification of TCRbeta DNA was done with the immunoSEQ hsTCRbeta kit, following the protocol from the manufacturer. An Illumina MiSeq instrument was used to sequence the TCRbeta libraries. Concerning the study's data processing: Once out-of-frame sequences had been removed, a few million distinct TCRbeta sequences were left, which works out to an average of approximately 63,000 per individual. Each individual was scored by the count of 150 to 200 previously reported CMV-associated TCRbeta sequences and the total productive distinct TCRbeta count. A beta-binomial model was reimplemented in Python, and scikit-learn random forests with default parameters were trained on US cohort data. Classifier performance on the Belgian cohort was summarized as median AUC with percentile confidence intervals over 10,000 bootstrap iterations. Here the immuneACCESS table is served through TCRdb, limited to in-frame sequences with V and J called. Missing clones are a known gap in these copies; in checked studies unresolved V genes cover under half, and the rest lacks a known reason. V, J and clone size were drawn from that table, and D and trimming were deduced from the DNA. This sample lists tens of thousands of clones; about 80% were detected once. Roughly 4.4% of the sample rests with the top ten.

This sample stems from a study of memory CD4+ T cells and cytomegalovirus serostatus (dated by TCRdb to between 2017 and 2020). For context, the study as a whole: The 35 or so healthy Belgian adults in the cohort included 9 who were CMV seropositive and 24 who were CMV seronegative. The study sequenced CD4+ memory TCRbeta repertoires of a Belgian cohort with known cytomegalovirus serostatus to replicate a published TCR-based CMV serostatus classifier.

V is trimmed back by 2 bases and J by 6 bases, and the junction contains 6 bases that no gene match accounts for. Spanning cysteine to phenylalanine, the CDR3 consists of 14 amino acids. Only the CDR3 part of the read is kept: 42 bases, read in frame from the first base. Sequences SGHTA (CDR1) and FQGTGA (CDR2) are obtained from the germline V gene. Broader findings and caveats from the paper: Only CD4+CD45RO+ memory cells were sequenced, unlike the original study, which covered naive and memory CD4+ and CD8+ populations. For predicting CMV serostatus, the median bootstrapped AUC was about 0.94 using the original framework and 0.9 to 0.92 using a US-trained random forest. The results were interpreted as suggesting that the CMV-associated TCR signature is mostly present in the CD4+ memory repertoire. On the Belgian cohort, the classifier built on the original framework reached a median bootstrapped AUC of almost 0.96, with a 95% CI of 0.76-1.00. Among the 150 to 200 previously reported CMV-associated TCRbeta sequences, 67 showed up in the CD4+ memory repertoires, with each one found in between one and five individuals.

A FACSAria II was used to sort memory CD4+ T cells, defined as single viable CD3+CD4+CD8-CD45RO+ cells. CMV serostatus was determined using a Roche Elecsys assay that detects serum IgG against CMV pp150, pp28, p38 and p52. After the samples were thawed, total CD4+ T cells were enriched through positive selection using CD4 magnetic microbeads. Samples originated from another study that specifically interrogated the CD4+ T cell memory repertoire. Following standard operating procedures, peripheral blood mononuclear cells were isolated and cryopreserved, while serum was kept at -80 degrees C. Staining used CD3-PerCP (BW264/56), CD4-APC (RPA-T4), CD45RO-PE (UCHT1) and CD8-Pacific Orange (3B5) antibodies, with Sytox blue excluding non-viable cells.

The sequence links TRBV7-3 to TRBJ1-2; 7 central nucleotides agree with TRBD1. This clonotype originated in an adult in good health and CMV-seropositive. Material for sequencing was memory CD4+ T cells from blood. The DNA is as follows: TGTGCCAGCAGCTTAGGAAACACAGGGGATGGCTACACCTTC. Its protein is CASSLGNTGDGYTF.